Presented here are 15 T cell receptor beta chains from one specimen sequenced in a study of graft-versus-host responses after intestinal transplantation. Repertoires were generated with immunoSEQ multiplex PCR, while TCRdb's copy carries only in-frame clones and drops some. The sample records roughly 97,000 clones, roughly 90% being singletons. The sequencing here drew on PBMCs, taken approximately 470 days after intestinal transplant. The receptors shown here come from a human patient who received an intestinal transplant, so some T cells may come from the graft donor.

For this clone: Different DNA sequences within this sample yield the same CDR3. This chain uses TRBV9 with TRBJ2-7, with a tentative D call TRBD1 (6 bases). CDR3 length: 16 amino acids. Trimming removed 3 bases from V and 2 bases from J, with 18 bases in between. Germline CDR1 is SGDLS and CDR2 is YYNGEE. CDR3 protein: CASSDNLGTPAYEQYF. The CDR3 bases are TGTGCCAGCAGCGACAACCTGGGGACACCAGCCTACGAGCAGTACTTC. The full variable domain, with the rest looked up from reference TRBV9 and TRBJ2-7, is DSGVTQTPKHLITATGQRVTLRCSPRSGDLSVYWYQQSLDQGLQFLIQYYNGEERAKGNILERFSAQQFPDLHSELNLSSLELGDSALYFCASSDNLGTPAYEQYFGPGTRLTVT.

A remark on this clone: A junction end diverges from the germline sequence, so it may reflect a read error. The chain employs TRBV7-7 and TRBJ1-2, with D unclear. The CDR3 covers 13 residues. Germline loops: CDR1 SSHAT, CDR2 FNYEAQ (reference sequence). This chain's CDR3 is CASSLTVNYGYTF. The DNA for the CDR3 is TGTGCTAGCAGCCTGACTGTGAACTATGGCTACACCTTC.

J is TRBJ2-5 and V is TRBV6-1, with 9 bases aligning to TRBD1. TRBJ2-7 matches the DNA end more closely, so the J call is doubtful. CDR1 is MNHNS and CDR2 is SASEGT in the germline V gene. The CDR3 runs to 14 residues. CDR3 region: CASSDRGRSYEQYF. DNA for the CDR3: TGTGCCAGCAGCGACAGGGGGAGATCCTACGAGCAGTACTTC.

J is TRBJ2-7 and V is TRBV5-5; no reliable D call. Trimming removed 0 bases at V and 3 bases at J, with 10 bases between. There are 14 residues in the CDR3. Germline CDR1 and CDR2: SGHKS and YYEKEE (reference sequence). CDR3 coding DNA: TGTGCCAGCAGCTTGGTAGGTCGGATCTACGAGCAGTACTTC. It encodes CASSLVGRIYEQYF.

The CDR3 protein is CASSEGILGYTF. CDR3 coding DNA: TGTGCCAGCAGCGAGGGGATCCTTGGCTACACCTTC. J is TRBJ1-2 and V is TRBV5-6, with D maybe TRBD1 (5 bases). The V end was cut by 4 bases, the J end by 7 bases, with 11 bases between. The CDR3 totals 12 residues. Germline V gene lookup returns CDR1 SGHDT and CDR2 YYEEEE.

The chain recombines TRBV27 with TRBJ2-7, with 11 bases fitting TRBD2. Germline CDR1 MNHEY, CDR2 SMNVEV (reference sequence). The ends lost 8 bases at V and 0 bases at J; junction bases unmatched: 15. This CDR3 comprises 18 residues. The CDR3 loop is CASARGASGGPYSYEQYF. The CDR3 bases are TGTGCCAGCGCTCGAGGGGCTAGCGGGGGGCCTTACTCCTACGAGCAGTACTTC.

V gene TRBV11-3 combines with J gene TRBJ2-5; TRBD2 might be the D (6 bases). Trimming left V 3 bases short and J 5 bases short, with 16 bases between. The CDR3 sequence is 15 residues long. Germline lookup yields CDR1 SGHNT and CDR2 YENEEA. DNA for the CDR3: TGTGCCAGCAGCTTTGGTGACGGCGGAGGGGAGACCCAGTACTTC. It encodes CASSFGDGGGETQYF.

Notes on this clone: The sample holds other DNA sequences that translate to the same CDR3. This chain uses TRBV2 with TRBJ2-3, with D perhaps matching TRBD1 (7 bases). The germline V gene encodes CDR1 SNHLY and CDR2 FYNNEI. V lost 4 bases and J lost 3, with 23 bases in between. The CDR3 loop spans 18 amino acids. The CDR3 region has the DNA TGTGCCAGCAGTGCTCCCTCACAGGGGAGGAGTTGGACAGATACGCAGTATTTT. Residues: CASSAPSQGRSWTDTQYF.

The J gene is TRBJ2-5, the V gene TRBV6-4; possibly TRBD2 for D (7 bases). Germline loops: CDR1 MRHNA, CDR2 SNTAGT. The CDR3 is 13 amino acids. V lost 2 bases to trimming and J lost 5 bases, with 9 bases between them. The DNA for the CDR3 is TGTGCCAGCAGTGACGCGGGGGCGGAGACCCAGTACTTC. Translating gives CASSDAGAETQYF.

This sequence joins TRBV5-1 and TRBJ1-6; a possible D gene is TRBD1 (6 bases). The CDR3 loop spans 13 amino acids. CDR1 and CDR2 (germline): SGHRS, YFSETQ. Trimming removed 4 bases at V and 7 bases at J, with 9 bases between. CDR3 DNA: TGCGCCAGCAGCCGGACAGAAAATTCACCCCTCCACTTT. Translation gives CASSRTENSPLHF.

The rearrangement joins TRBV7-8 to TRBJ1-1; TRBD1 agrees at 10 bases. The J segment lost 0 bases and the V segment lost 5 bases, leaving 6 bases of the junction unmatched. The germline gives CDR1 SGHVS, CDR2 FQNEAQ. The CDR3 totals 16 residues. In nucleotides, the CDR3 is TGTGCCAGCAGCCTCTGGACAGGGGGGTTGAACACTGAAGCTTTCTTT. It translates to CASSLWTGGLNTEAFF.

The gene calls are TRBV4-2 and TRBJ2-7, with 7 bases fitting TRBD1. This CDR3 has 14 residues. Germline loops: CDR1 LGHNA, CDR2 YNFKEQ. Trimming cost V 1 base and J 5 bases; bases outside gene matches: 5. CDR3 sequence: CASSQGQGPHEQYF. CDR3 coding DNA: TGTGCCAGCAGCCAAGGACAGGGCCCCCACGAGCAGTACTTC.

CDR3: CASSPALASGGTPLGQQYF. As DNA, the CDR3 is TGTGCCAGCTCTCCAGCCCTAGCTAGCGGGGGAACACCCCTGGGGCAGCAGTACTTC. J is TRBJ2-7 and V is TRBV18; 10 bases are a match to TRBD2. Germline V gene sequence: CDR1 KGHSH, CDR2 LQKENI. The CDR3 is made up of 19 amino acids. The V and J ends lost 6 bases and 8 bases, in that order; junction bases with no gene match: 25.

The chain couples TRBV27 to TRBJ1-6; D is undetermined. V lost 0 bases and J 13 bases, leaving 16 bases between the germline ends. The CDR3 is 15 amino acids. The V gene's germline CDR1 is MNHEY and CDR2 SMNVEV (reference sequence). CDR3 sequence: CASSLSAGRFGPLHF. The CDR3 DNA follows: TGTGCCAGCAGTTTATCGGCAGGTAGATTTGGGCCCCTCCACTTT.

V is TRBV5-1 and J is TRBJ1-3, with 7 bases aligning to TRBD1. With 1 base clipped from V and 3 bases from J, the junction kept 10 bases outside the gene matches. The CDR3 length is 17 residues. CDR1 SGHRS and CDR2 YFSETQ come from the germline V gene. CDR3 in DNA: TGCGCCAGCAGCTTGAATGGACAGGATGACTTTGGAAACACCATATATTTT. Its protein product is CASSLNGQDDFGNTIYF.